What follows are 28 T cell receptor beta chains derived from one specimen sequenced in a study of a mutant IDH1 vaccine in newly diagnosed glioma. Time point meaning: week 35, safety follow-up. Vaccination comprised doses that each held 300 ug of mutant IDH1 20-mer peptide, plus topical imiquimod. Their antigens are not known. Assay: immunoSEQ multiplex PCR; the TCRdb copy retains only in-frame clones and omits some. Seen here are fewer than 90,000 clones, roughly 83% observed once, and the top ten hold approximately 12%. Material: PBMCs, obtained from a glioma patient whose treatment included an IDH1 peptide vaccine. These receptors all come from a man between 18 and 29 years old with glioma.

V gene TRBV11-3 combines with J gene TRBJ1-1; possible D gene TRBD1, 6 bases. The germline V gene has CDR1 SGHNT and CDR2 YENEEA. Trimming removed 1 base at V and 4 bases at J, with 10 bases between. This CDR3 spans 14 amino acids. The DNA of the CDR3 is TGTGCCAGCAGCTTAGCAGGGGTCAGCACTGAAGCTTTCTTT. Translated, it gives CASSLAGVSTEAFF.

The chain uses TRBV4-2 and TRBJ2-7; 12 positions match TRBD2. CDR1 LGHNA and CDR2 YNFKEQ come from the germline V gene. This CDR3 contains 16 residues. The V and J ends lost 1 base and 3 bases, in that order; junction bases with no gene match: 4. The CDR3, as DNA: TGTGCCAGCAGCCAAGGGGGACTAGCGGGCGGCTACGAGCAGTACTTC. As protein: CASSQGGLAGGYEQYF.

V and J are TRBV7-6 and TRBJ2-2, with D maybe TRBD2 (6 bases). Germline loops: CDR1 SGHVS, CDR2 FNYEAQ. V was pared by 0 bases and J by 7 bases, with 12 bases between. This CDR3 contains 15 residues. The CDR3 reads CASSLASGGDGELFF. CDR3 sequence (DNA): TGTGCCAGCAGCTTAGCAAGTGGAGGGGACGGGGAGCTGTTTTTT. Filled out from reference TRBV7-6 and TRBJ2-2, the complete variable domain reads GAGVSQSPRYKVTKRGQDVALRCDPISGHVSLYWYRQALGQGPEFLTYFNYEAQQDKSGLPNDRFSAERPEGSISTLTIQRTEQRDSAMYRCASSLASGGDGELFFGEGSRLTVL.

This clone was seen only a few times. The rearrangement uses TRBV28 and TRBJ1-2, with D tentatively TRBD1 (5 bases). The germline CDR1 and CDR2 sequences are MDHEN and SYDVKM. The CDR3 runs to 12 residues. Trimming stripped 6 bases from V and 8 bases from J, with 13 bases between. This CDR3 is CASRAGTLGYTF. The CDR3 coding sequence is TGTGCCAGCAGAGCAGGGACGCTCGGCTACACCTTC.

The V call is TRBV7-2, the J call TRBJ1-5; D remains unclear. Germline V gene data show CDR1 as SGHTA and CDR2 as FQGNSA. The CDR3 runs 13 residues. V gave up 1 base and J gave up 6 bases, with 7 bases separating them. The CDR3 loop reads CASSLVDTQPQHF. The CDR3 DNA reads TGTGCCAGCAGCTTAGTAGATACTCAGCCCCAGCATTTT.

The CDR3 DNA reads TGTGCCAGCAGCTTAGCGGGAGGGTTGGATGAGCAGTTCTTC. Translated, it gives CASSLAGGLDEQFF. The chain is built from TRBV7-9 and TRBJ2-1; 7 bases fit TRBD2. Germline V gene sequence: CDR1 SEHNR, CDR2 FQNEAQ (reference sequence). CDR3 length: 14 amino acids. V dropped 0 bases and J dropped 8; count of bases not matched to a gene: 4.

The chain has TRBV5-6 and TRBJ1-1; D not resolved. The CDR3 is made up of 13 amino acids. V was trimmed by 4 bases and J by 4 bases, leaving 11 bases between them. In germline, CDR1 is SGHDT, CDR2 YYEEEE. This CDR3 is CASSAGSLTEAFF. DNA of the CDR3: TGTGCCAGCAGCGCTGGTAGCCTCACTGAAGCTTTCTTT.

This chain links TRBV7-2 with TRBJ2-1; unclear D gene. The germline V and J ends were trimmed by 0 bases and 5 bases, with 14 bases remaining between them. Germline lookup yields CDR1 SGHTA and CDR2 FQGNSA. The CDR3 extends over 16 amino acids. The CDR3 here is CASSLANSGSDNEQFF. In nucleotides, the CDR3 is TGTGCCAGCAGCTTAGCGAATTCCGGTTCGGACAATGAGCAGTTCTTC.

The rearrangement uses TRBV18 and TRBJ1-5; maybe TRBD1 (5 bases). CDR1 and CDR2 (germline): KGHSH, LQKENI. This CDR3 region has 14 residues. V lost 3 bases and J lost 10, with 16 bases in between. The CDR3 region has the DNA TGTGCCAGCTCACCTGATCCACGGGGGTCCCCCCAGCATTTT. It specifies CASSPDPRGSPQHF.

This chain joins TRBV27 and TRBJ2-6, with D perhaps matching TRBD1 (6 bases). Looked up from germline, CDR1 is MNHEY and CDR2 is SMNVEV (reference sequence). This CDR3 has 14 amino acids. V gave up 4 bases and J gave up 2 bases, with 6 bases separating them. The CDR3 coding sequence is TGTGCCAGCAGTTACAGGGCTGGGGCCAACGTCCTGACTTTC. Protein: CASSYRAGANVLTF.

Here the CDR3 reads CASSPFEGQPQHF. CDR3 DNA sequence: TGTGCCAGCTCACCATTTGAGGGTCAGCCCCAGCATTTT. The V and J genes are TRBV18 and TRBJ1-5; D gene ambiguous. V lost 2 bases, J lost 6 bases, and 8 bases lay in between. The CDR3 is 13 amino acids. The germline CDR1 and CDR2 sequences are KGHSH and LQKENI.

This rearrangement joins TRBV7-9 to TRBJ1-1, with D perhaps matching TRBD1 (6 bases). CDR3 length equals 13 residues. The germline gives CDR1 SEHNR, CDR2 FQNEAQ (reference sequence). V gave up 5 bases and J gave up 11 bases, with 18 bases separating them. CDR3 nucleotide sequence: TGTGCCAGCAGCCGACCGGGACAATTATTCGCTTTCTTT. It is translated as CASSRPGQLFAFF.

This chain uses TRBV9 with TRBJ1-2; 10 bases are shared with TRBD1. This CDR3 comprises 15 residues. CDR1 is SGDLS, CDR2 YYNGEE, per germline. Germline trimming cut 3 bases from V and 7 bases from J; bases unmatched to any gene: 9. The CDR3 spells CASSARQGAFGGYTF. Here the CDR3 DNA reads TGTGCCAGCAGCGCGCGACAGGGGGCGTTCGGTGGCTACACCTTC.

The chain carries TRBV30 and TRBJ1-6; 7 nucleotides align to TRBD1. Per germline, CDR1 GTSNPN and CDR2 SVGIG (reference sequence). V lost 3 bases to trimming and J lost 0 bases; unmatched junction nucleotides: 5. The CDR3 totals 16 residues. CDR3 sequence reads: CAWRVTGSSYNSPLHF. CDR3 nucleotides: TGTGCCTGGAGGGTGACAGGGAGCTCCTATAATTCACCCCTCCACTTT.

The V and J genes are TRBV7-9 and TRBJ1-5, with 7 nucleotides matching TRBD1. The CDR3 totals 15 residues. J lost 2 bases, V lost 5 bases, and 6 bases had no gene match. CDR1 SEHNR and CDR2 FQNEAQ come from the germline V gene (reference sequence). The CDR3, as DNA: TGTGCCAGCAGCCGGAAGCAGGGGGGCAATCAGCCCCAGCATTTT. Protein product: CASSRKQGGNQPQHF.

In its sample, this clone was seen once. The CDR3 spells CASSLLDGELFF. The DNA for the CDR3 is TGTGCCAGCAGTTTATTGGACGGGGAGCTGTTTTTT. The chain links TRBV27 to TRBJ2-2; D gene uncertain. Between the trimmed V and J ends, which lost 1 base and 7 bases, there was a span of 4 bases. This CDR3 is 12 amino acids long. The germline V gene has CDR1 MNHEY and CDR2 SMNVEV (reference sequence).

This clone has just a few counts. The chain carries TRBV28 and TRBJ1-1; the D is unclear. V shed 6 bases and J shed 4 bases, with 9 bases lying between them. This CDR3 region has 12 residues. CDR1 is MDHEN, CDR2 SYDVKM, per germline. CDR3 region: CASSPQITEAFF. In DNA, the CDR3 is TGTGCCAGCAGCCCCCAGATCACTGAAGCTTTCTTT.

The gene calls are TRBV27 and TRBJ2-1; 10 nucleotides agree with TRBD2. The CDR3 has 16 residues. Looked up from germline, CDR1 is MNHEY and CDR2 is SMNVEV (reference sequence). With 8 bases clipped from V and 3 bases from J, the junction kept 10 bases outside the gene matches. CDR3 amino acids: CASSPPGLAFYNEQFF. CDR3 sequence (DNA): TGTGCCAGCTCACCGCCGGGACTAGCGTTCTACAATGAGCAGTTCTTC.

The chain employs TRBV7-3 and TRBJ2-2; D assignment may be TRBD1 or TRBD2 (5 bases each). Looked up from germline, CDR1 is SGHTA and CDR2 is FQGTGA. There are 11 residues in the CDR3. Trimming took off 8 bases at V and 8 bases at J, with 9 bases between the two ends. The CDR3 coding sequence is TGTGCCAGCCGGGGCCCGGGGGAGCTGTTTTTT. Protein sequence: CASRGPGELFF.

This clone was seen once. The chain links TRBV5-8 to TRBJ1-4; D uncertain. This CDR3 contains 17 residues. In germline, CDR1 is SGHTS, CDR2 YDEGEE. With 1 base removed from V and 0 bases from J, the gap between germline ends came to 13 bases. The CDR3 nucleotides read TGTGCCAGCAGCTTGTATTATTTAACGACAACTAATGAAAAACTGTTTTTT. Translating gives CASSLYYLTTTNEKLFF.

The rearrangement joins TRBV10-3 to TRBJ2-1; D may correspond to TRBD1 or TRBD2 (6 bases each). Trimming pared 10 bases from V and 4 bases from J, leaving 23 bases between. Germline V lookup: CDR1 ENHRY, CDR2 SYGVKD. The CDR3 extends over 16 amino acids. The CDR3 nucleotides read TGTGCCACTCTCCATGCGGAGGGGGGTCCGTACAATGAGCAGTTCTTC. This translates into CATLHAEGGPYNEQFF.

J is TRBJ1-5 and V is TRBV5-1; D call uncertain. CDR3 size: 15 residues. V was cut by 0 bases and J by 1 base, with 8 bases left in between. Germline V CDR1 and CDR2: SGHRS, YFSETQ. DNA of the CDR3: TGCGCCAGCAGCTTGGCCCCGGACAGCAATCAGCCCCAGCATTTT. Translating it yields CASSLAPDSNQPQHF.

V is TRBV7-2 and J is TRBJ2-5; the D is unclear. CDR3 length: 15 residues. CDR1 and CDR2 (germline): SGHTA, FQGNSA. Trimming stripped 3 bases from V and 4 bases from J, with 15 bases between. DNA of the CDR3: TGTGCCAGCAGCTTCACACTAAATTGGGGAGAGACCCAGTACTTC. Amino acids: CASSFTLNWGETQYF.

This rearrangement joins TRBV5-1 to TRBJ2-7, with 9 nucleotides matching TRBD2. V shed 4 bases, J shed 1 base, and the junction held 3 bases outside the gene matches. The length of the CDR3 is 14 residues. Germline V lookup: CDR1 SGHRS, CDR2 YFSETQ. This CDR3 is CASSPTSGSYEQYF. In DNA form, the CDR3 reads TGCGCCAGCAGCCCGACTAGCGGTTCCTACGAGCAGTACTTC. The complete variable domain, with remaining parts taken from reference TRBV5-1 and TRBJ2-7, reads KAGVTQTPRYLIKTRGQQVTLSCSPISGHRSVSWYQQTPGQGLQFLFEYFSETQRNKGNFPGRFSGRQFSNSRSEMNVSTLELGDSALYLCASSPTSGSYEQYFGPGTRLTVT.

This chain connects TRBV2 to TRBJ1-2; 11 bases agree with TRBD1. This CDR3 spans 14 amino acids. V lost 6 bases to trimming and J lost 6 bases; unmatched junction nucleotides: 6. Germline V gene lookup returns CDR1 SNHLY and CDR2 FYNNEI. CDR3 sequence reads: CASRADRGRDGYTF. In DNA form, the CDR3 reads TGTGCCAGCAGGGCGGACAGGGGGCGAGATGGCTACACCTTC.

This chain connects TRBV5-1 to TRBJ1-2; D unclear. Germline CDR1 SGHRS, CDR2 YFSETQ. V dropped 3 bases and J dropped 7 bases, with 13 bases sitting between them. The CDR3 totals 13 residues. The CDR3 reads CASSSDGDRGYTF. CDR3 nucleotide sequence: TGCGCCAGCAGCTCCGACGGTGACCGTGGCTACACCTTC.

The chain is built from TRBV7-2 and TRBJ2-2; 13 bases agree with TRBD2. Per the germline V gene, CDR1 is SGHTA and CDR2 is FQGNSA. The ends lost 6 bases at V and 6 bases at J; junction bases unmatched: 7. The CDR3 is 16 residues long. The CDR3 DNA reads as TGTGCCAGCAGGCCCCGGACTAGCGGGAGTTCCGGGGAGCTGTTTTTT. Encoded protein: CASRPRTSGSSGELFF.

This chain joins TRBV7-3 and TRBJ1-1, with D possibly being TRBD1 (6 bases). The germline V and J ends were trimmed by 3 bases and 1 base, with 15 bases remaining between them. This CDR3 is built from 16 residues. In germline, CDR1 is SGHTA, CDR2 FQGTGA. The CDR3 is CASSFGGRGENTEAFF. The DNA for the CDR3 is TGTGCCAGCAGCTTTGGGGGAAGGGGGGAGAACACTGAAGCTTTCTTT.